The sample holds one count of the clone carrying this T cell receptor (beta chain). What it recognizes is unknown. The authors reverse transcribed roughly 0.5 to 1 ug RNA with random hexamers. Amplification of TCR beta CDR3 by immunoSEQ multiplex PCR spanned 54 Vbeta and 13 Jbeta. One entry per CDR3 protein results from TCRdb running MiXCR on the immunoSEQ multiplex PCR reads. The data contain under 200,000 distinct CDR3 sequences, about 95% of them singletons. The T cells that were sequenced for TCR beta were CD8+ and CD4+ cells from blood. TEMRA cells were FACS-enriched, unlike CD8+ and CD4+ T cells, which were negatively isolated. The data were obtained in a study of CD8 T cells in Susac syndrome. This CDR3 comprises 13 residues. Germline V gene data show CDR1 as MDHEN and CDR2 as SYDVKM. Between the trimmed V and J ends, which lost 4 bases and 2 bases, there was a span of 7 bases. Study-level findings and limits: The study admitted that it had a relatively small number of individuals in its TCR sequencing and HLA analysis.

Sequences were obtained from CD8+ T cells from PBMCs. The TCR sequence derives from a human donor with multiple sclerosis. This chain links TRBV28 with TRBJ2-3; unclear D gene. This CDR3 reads CASSYRLTDTQYF. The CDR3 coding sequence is TGTGCCAGCAGTTATCGGCTCACAGATACGCAGTATTTT.